This is a list of T cell receptor beta chains from one sample in a study of graft-versus-host responses after intestinal transplantation. TCRdb's table, derived via immunoSEQ multiplex PCR, lists solely in-frame clones and lacks some. The sample has some 77,000 clones, around 92% seen once. The material sequenced was PBMCs, taken 98 days after intestinal transplantation. These receptor sequences come from a human patient who received an intestinal transplant, so some T cells may come from the graft donor. The CDR3 runs from the conserved cysteine through the conserved F or W. D genes are given only for firm matches. Clone size, where shown, is once, few, many, or a class for clones that have expanded.

j_call,clone_size,v_call,d_call,cdr3_nt,cdr3_aa
TRBJ2-1,NA,TRBV19,TRBD1,TGTGCCAGTAGTATAACTTCGGGACAGGGGTTCAATGAGCAGTTCTTC,CASSITSGQGFNEQFF
TRBJ2-3,NA,TRBV5-4,TRBD2,TGTGCCAGCAGCTTGGGCATACTAGCGGGGGGTGGGCACACAGATACGCAGTATTTT,CASSLGILAGGGHTDTQYF
TRBJ2-1,NA,TRBV28,NA,TGTGCCAGCAACAATCCATCGGGGTTCAATGAGCAGTTCTTC,CASNNPSGFNEQFF
TRBJ2-4,NA,TRBV19,NA,TGTGCCAGTAGTATAGACAGACAAAACATTCAGTACTTC,CASSIDRQNIQYF
TRBJ2-2,NA,TRBV6-5,TRBD2,TGTGCCAGCAGTTTCGCTAGCGGGAGGGCCACCGGGGAGCTGTTTTTT,CASSFASGRATGELFF
TRBJ2-1,NA,TRBV14,TRBD2,TGTGCCAGCAGCCCCTGGGGCGGGGGGCTTAGTGAGCAGTTCTTC,CASSPWGGGLSEQFF
TRBJ2-6,NA,TRBV9,NA,TGTGCCAGCAGCACCAGGACAGCCTCTGGGGCCAACGTCCTGACTTTC,CASSTRTASGANVLTF
TRBJ2-3,NA,TRBV4-1,TRBD2,TGCGCCAGCAGCCAAGGGGGAGGGCGGGAGTACGCACCTACGCAGTATTTT,CASSQGGGREYAPTQYF
TRBJ2-7,NA,TRBV7-2,NA,TGTGCCAGCAGCCTAGCCTCACAAGGAACCTCCTACGAGCAGTACTTC,CASSLASQGTSYEQYF
TRBJ2-5,NA,TRBV2,NA,TGTGCCAGCAGTGAAGGCACAATTGGTGGCTCGGAGACCCAGTACTTC,CASSEGTIGGSETQYF
TRBJ2-1,NA,TRBV11-1,TRBD1,TGTGCCAGCAGCCTATCACAGGGGTCCTACAATGAGCAGTTCTTC,CASSLSQGSYNEQFF
TRBJ2-5,NA,TRBV6-5,NA,TGTGCCAGCAGCCTCGACAGGATCCAAGAGACCCAGTACTTC,CASSLDRIQETQYF
TRBJ2-7,once,TRBV6-1,TRBD1,TGTGCCAGCACCCGACAGGGCCCTTACGAGCAGTACTTC,CASTRQGPYEQYF
TRBJ2-3,NA,TRBV6-1,TRBD2,TGTGCCATTGATAGCGGGAGGGTCACAGATACGCAGTATTTT,CAIDSGRVTDTQYF
TRBJ2-5,NA,TRBV7-7,TRBD1,TGTGCTAGCAGCTTAGTCAGGGGGCCCTTTGAGACCCAGTACTTC,CASSLVRGPFETQYF
TRBJ1-2,NA,TRBV12-2,NA,TGTGCAAGTCGCTTAGACAAAACTAACTATGGCTACACCTTC,CASRLDKTNYGYTF
TRBJ2-5,NA,TRBV5-6,TRBD2,TGTGCCAGCAGCGGGGCGCTAGCGGGGATAGAGACCCAGTACTTC,CASSGALAGIETQYF
TRBJ2-7,NA,TRBV30,NA,TGTGCCTGGAAGGCCAGAACGAGCTCCTACGAGCAGTACTTC,CAWKARTSSYEQYF
TRBJ2-7,NA,TRBV11-1,NA,TGTGCCAGCAGCTTATTTGGCGAGGTCTTGTCGGGGACAAGCTACGAGCAGTACTTC,CASSLFGEVLSGTSYEQYF
TRBJ1-1,NA,TRBV4-1,NA,TGCGCCAGCAGCCAAGGACAGGACCAAAGGCGGAACACTGAAGCTTTCTTT,CASSQGQDQRRNTEAFF
TRBJ1-5,NA,TRBV5-6,NA,TGTGCCAGCAGCTTGGGGGTGGCTTATAGCAATCAGCCCCAGCATTTT,CASSLGVAYSNQPQHF
TRBJ1-5,NA,TRBV23-1,NA,TGCGCCAGCAGTCTGCTGAACCAATATAGCAATCAGCCCCAGCATTTT,CASSLLNQYSNQPQHF
TRBJ2-2,NA,TRBV29-1,NA,TGCAGCGCCTGGGACGGAAACACCGGGGAGCTGTTTTTT,CSAWDGNTGELFF
TRBJ2-7,once,TRBV9,TRBD1,TGTGCCAGCAGCCCGCGGACAGGGGGAGGATACGAGCAGTACTTC,CASSPRTGGGYEQYF
TRBJ2-5,NA,TRBV7-9,NA,TGTGCCAGCAGCGAACTAAAAGAGACCCAGTACTTC,CASSELKETQYF
TRBJ1-2,once,TRBV6-5,TRBD1,TGTGCCAGCAGTTACAGACAGGGCAACTACACCTTC,CASSYRQGNYTF
TRBJ2-3,NA,TRBV6-6,TRBD2,TGTGCCAGCAACACCCCCCCCTCTAGCGGGGCGCAGTATTTT,CASNTPPSSGAQYF
TRBJ2-5,NA,TRBV7-9,TRBD2,TGTGCCAGCAGCTTTGGGACTACCTCCCAAGAGACCCAGTACTTC,CASSFGTTSQETQYF
TRBJ2-7,NA,TRBV2,TRBD2,TGTGCCAGCAGTGAAGGGACTAGCTACGAGCAGTACTTC,CASSEGTSYEQYF
TRBJ2-7,NA,TRBV7-8,NA,TGTGCCAGCCGGGGGACAGAGTCTTCCTACGAGCAGTACTTC,CASRGTESSYEQYF
TRBJ2-5,NA,TRBV5-4,TRBD2,TGTGCCAGCAGCCGGTTAGCGGGGGTCCAAGAGACCCAGTACTTC,CASSRLAGVQETQYF
TRBJ1-2,once,TRBV2,NA,TGTGCCAGCAGTGAAGCAGGGGTGGGCTATGGCTACACCTTC,CASSEAGVGYGYTF
TRBJ1-1,NA,TRBV7-6,TRBD1,TGTGCCAGCGTCTTTTGGGACAGGGGCCGCACTGAAGCTTTCTTT,CASVFWDRGRTEAFF
TRBJ2-3,NA,TRBV27,NA,TGTGCCAGCAGTTTACAACAGGAGGATAGCACAGATACGCAGTATTTT,CASSLQQEDSTDTQYF
TRBJ2-2,NA,TRBV7-6,NA,TGTGCCAGCAGCTTAGTCGGGGAGCTGTTTTTT,CASSLVGELFF
TRBJ2-5,NA,TRBV11-3,NA,TGTGCCAGCAGCCCGCCTAGCCTCCAAGAGACCCAGTACTTC,CASSPPSLQETQYF
TRBJ2-3,NA,TRBV5-1,NA,TGCGCCAGCAGCCTGGGGCTGCGGGATACGCAGTATTTT,CASSLGLRDTQYF
TRBJ1-3,once,TRBV6-1,NA,TGTGCCAGCAGTGATCTGGGGCCTGGAAACACCATATATTTT,CASSDLGPGNTIYF
TRBJ2-7,NA,TRBV9,NA,TGTGCCAGCAGCGGGACAGATTCTTCCTACGAGCAGTACTTC,CASSGTDSSYEQYF
TRBJ1-2,NA,TRBV7-6,NA,TGTGCCAGCAGCTTCCTACCACAGGGCCCTGGCTACACCTTC,CASSFLPQGPGYTF
TRBJ2-3,once,TRBV15,NA,TGTGCCACCAGCAGAGATGCAGGGGATACGCAGTATTTT,CATSRDAGDTQYF
TRBJ2-1,NA,TRBV7-2,NA,TGTGCCAGCAGCTTAGCGGGGCAGAGTTACAATGAGCAGTTCTTC,CASSLAGQSYNEQFF
TRBJ1-1,NA,TRBV14,NA,TGTGCCAGCAGCCAAATAATTAACGGTGAAGCTTTCTTT,CASSQIINGEAFF
TRBJ2-3,once,TRBV7-9,NA,TGTGCCAGCAGCTTATATGCGGGGATCGGGGGTGGCACAGATACGCAGTATTTT,CASSLYAGIGGGTDTQYF
TRBJ1-1,NA,TRBV10-3,NA,TGTGCCATCAGACAGGGATGGGACACTGAAGCTTTCTTT,CAIRQGWDTEAFF
TRBJ1-4,NA,TRBV14,TRBD1,TGTGCCAGCAGCCAAGATCGAAGGGGGCGGAGTGAAAAACTGTTTTTT,CASSQDRRGRSEKLFF
TRBJ1-2,once,TRBV12-5,TRBD1,TGTGCTAGTGGTTTGGTACTGCGACAGGGTCTCTATGGCTACACCTTC,CASGLVLRQGLYGYTF
TRBJ2-1,NA,TRBV25-1,NA,TGTGCCAGCAGTGAGTGGGAGAGCGGCGATGAGCAGTTCTTC,CASSEWESGDEQFF
TRBJ2-2,once,TRBV5-1,NA,TGCGCCAGCGAAATAGGAAGCTCCGGGGAGCTGTTTTTT,CASEIGSSGELFF
TRBJ1-5,NA,TRBV2,NA,TGTGCCAGCAGTCCCGGGTTAAGTGACAATCAGCCCCAGCATTTT,CASSPGLSDNQPQHF
TRBJ2-4,NA,TRBV28,NA,TGTGCCAGCAGTACCCAAACTCGTTGGTTCAGGGCAGGCAAAAACATTCAGTACTTC,CASSTQTRWFRAGKNIQYF
TRBJ2-7,NA,TRBV21-1,NA,TGTGCCAGCAGGCCGGGGTTGTACTACGAGCAGTACTTC,CASRPGLYYEQYF
TRBJ2-1,NA,TRBV7-3,NA,TGTGCCAGCAGCCGTACGGAACCTAGGAAGGGTGAGCAGTTCTTC,CASSRTEPRKGEQFF